Reported below is one T cell receptor (beta chain). The CDR3 spans 16 residues. Germline V gives CDR1 SGHRS, CDR2 YFSETQ. Trimming took 0 bases from V and 7 from J, leaving 14 bases between them. The data stem from a study of blood T cell repertoires in COVID-19. Overall study context: Italy, Spain and the United States were the sources of the convalescent and acute COVID-19 samples.

As originally analysed: Estimated nucleated cell counts came from reference gene primer amplification. Measured with immunoSEQ multiplex PCR; TCRdb has only the in-frame clones, and not every one. V, J and clone size are those of that table, while D and trimming were read from the DNA. The sample lists 60,000 to 70,000 clones, roughly 90% occurring once. V and J are TRBV5-1 and TRBJ1-6; D may be TRBD1 (5 bases). Sequenced sample: peripheral blood. This TCR was sampled from a woman in her sixties with acute or convalescent COVID-19. The DNA for the CDR3 is TGCGCCAGCAGCTTGGACTTAGGGACTGGGAATTCACCCCTCCACTTT. This codes for CASSLDLGTGNSPLHF.